The 5 T cell receptor beta chains presented below share a single source sample, sequenced in a study of CD8 T cells in ankylosing spondylitis (TCRdb year 2017). Library method: 5' RACE. TCRdb records Illumina HiSeq 2500 as the sequencer. The public reads were reanalyzed by TCRdb: fastp trimming at Q25, MiXCR alignment, in-frame beta chains only. One record per CDR3 amino acid sequence lists the most common genes and DNA. The sample table contains about 150,000 distinct CDR3 sequences; only one count was recorded for about an eighth of them. Together, the top ten hold around 4.1% of the sample. Sequencing was performed on blood, either unsorted or a sorted T cell fraction (not recorded which). The origin of the receptors is a female donor with ankylosing spondylitis or in good health (not recorded which).

In the case of this clonotype: A read error is possible here, since a much larger clone lies one base away. The CDR3 region has the DNA TGTGCCGGCCAAAGGACAGCGCGAGAGACCCAGTACTTC. Amino acid sequence: CAGQRTARETQYF. The chain employs TRBV14 and TRBJ2-5; TRBD1 is a possible D gene (6 bases). V dropped 11 bases and J dropped 4 bases, with 17 bases sitting between them. This CDR3 is built from 13 residues. The germline V gene encodes CDR1 SGHDN and CDR2 FVKESK.

This clonotype was found once. V and J are TRBV7-8 and TRBJ1-2; a possible D gene is TRBD1 (6 bases). The V end lost 1 base, the J end lost 2 bases, and 11 bases lay between the germline ends. Germline values: CDR1 SGHVS, CDR2 FQNEAQ. The CDR3 is made up of 15 amino acids. The CDR3 loop is CASSLVAGENYGYTF. The CDR3 DNA sequence: TGTGCCAGCAGCTTAGTGGCAGGGGAAAACTATGGCTACACCTTC.

This clonotype was observed many times. This chain joins TRBV30 and TRBJ2-3; D assignment may be TRBD1 or TRBD2 (5 bases each). This CDR3 has 14 residues. Trimming shortened V by 3 bases and J by 5 bases, and 15 bases separated the two germline ends. CDR1 and CDR2 from the germline V gene are GTSNPN and SVGIG (reference sequence). This CDR3 reads CAWRPGPYGDTQYF. The CDR3 bases are TGTGCCTGGAGGCCGGGGCCCTATGGAGATACGCAGTATTTT.

This clonotype has at least ten counts. CDR3 region: CASSQDEDGSWSYNEQFF. CDR3 sequence (DNA): TGCGCCAGCAGCCAAGATGAGGACGGGAGCTGGTCCTACAATGAGCAGTTCTTC. V and J are TRBV4-1 and TRBJ2-1; a possible D gene is TRBD2 (6 bases). Germline V gives CDR1 MGHRA, CDR2 YSYEKL. V dropped 0 bases and J dropped 1 base, with 16 bases sitting between them. The length of the CDR3 is 18 residues.

This clonotype was seen a handful of times. In DNA form, the CDR3 reads TGTGCCAGCAGCTCCGACCTCACATCGACCCAGTACTTC. Translated: CASSSDLTSTQYF. The gene calls are TRBV7-7 and TRBJ2-5; no clear D. The germline gives CDR1 SSHAT, CDR2 FNYEAQ (reference sequence). This CDR3 spans 13 amino acids. V was cut by 4 bases and J by 7 bases, with 13 bases left in between.